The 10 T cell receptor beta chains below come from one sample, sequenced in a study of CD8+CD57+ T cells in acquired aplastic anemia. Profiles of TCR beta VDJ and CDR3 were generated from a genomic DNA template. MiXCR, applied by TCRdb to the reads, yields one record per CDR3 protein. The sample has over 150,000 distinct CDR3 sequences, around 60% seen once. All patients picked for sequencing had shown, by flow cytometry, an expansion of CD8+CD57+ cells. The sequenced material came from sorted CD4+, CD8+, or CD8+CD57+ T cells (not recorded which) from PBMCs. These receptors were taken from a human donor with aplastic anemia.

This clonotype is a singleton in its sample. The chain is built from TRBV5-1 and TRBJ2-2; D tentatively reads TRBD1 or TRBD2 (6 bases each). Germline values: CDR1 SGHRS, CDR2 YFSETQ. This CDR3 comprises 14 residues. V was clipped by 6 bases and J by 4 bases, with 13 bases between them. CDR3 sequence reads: CASTWGATTGELFF. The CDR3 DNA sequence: TGCGCCAGCACCTGGGGGGCAACCACCGGGGAGCTGTTTTTT. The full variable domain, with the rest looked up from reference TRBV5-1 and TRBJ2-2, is KAGVTQTPRYLIKTRGQQVTLSCSPISGHRSVSWYQQTPGQGLQFLFEYFSETQRNKGNFPGRFSGRQFSNSRSEMNVSTLELGDSALYLCASTWGATTGELFFGEGSRLTVL.

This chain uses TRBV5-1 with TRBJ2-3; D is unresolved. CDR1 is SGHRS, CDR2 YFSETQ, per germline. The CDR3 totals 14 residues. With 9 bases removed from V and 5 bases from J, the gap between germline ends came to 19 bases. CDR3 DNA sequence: TGCGCCACCAAGAAGGCAGGATGTATAGATACGCAGTATTTT. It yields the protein CATKKAGCIDTQYF.

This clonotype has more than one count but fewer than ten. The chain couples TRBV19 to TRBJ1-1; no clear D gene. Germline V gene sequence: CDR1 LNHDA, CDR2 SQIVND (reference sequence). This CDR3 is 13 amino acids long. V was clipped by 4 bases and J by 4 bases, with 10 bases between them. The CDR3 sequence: CASSTAATTEAFF. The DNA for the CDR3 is TGTGCCAGTAGTACCGCCGCGACCACTGAAGCTTTCTTT. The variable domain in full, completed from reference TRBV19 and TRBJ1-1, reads DGGITQSPKYLFRKEGQNVTLSCEQNLNHDAMYWYRQDPGQGLRLIYYSQIVNDFQKGDIAEGYSVSREKKESFPLTVTSAQKNPTAFYLCASSTAATTEAFFGQGTRLTVV.

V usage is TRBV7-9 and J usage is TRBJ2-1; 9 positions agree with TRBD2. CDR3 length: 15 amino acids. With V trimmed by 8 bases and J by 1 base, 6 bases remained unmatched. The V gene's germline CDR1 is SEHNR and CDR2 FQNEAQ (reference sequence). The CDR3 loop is CASGSSGVSYNEQFF. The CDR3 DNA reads TGTGCCAGCGGCTCTAGCGGGGTTTCCTACAATGAGCAGTTCTTC.

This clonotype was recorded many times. CDR3 DNA sequence: TGTGCCACCAGCAGAGATCGTAGCGGGGGGCGTGAAAAACTGTTTTTT. Amino acid sequence: CATSRDRSGGREKLFF. This chain joins TRBV15 and TRBJ1-4, with a possible D match to TRBD1 (6 bases). Trimming removed 0 bases from V and 7 bases from J, with 15 bases in between. The CDR3 sequence is 16 residues long. Germline V CDR1 and CDR2: LNHNV, YYDKDF (reference sequence).

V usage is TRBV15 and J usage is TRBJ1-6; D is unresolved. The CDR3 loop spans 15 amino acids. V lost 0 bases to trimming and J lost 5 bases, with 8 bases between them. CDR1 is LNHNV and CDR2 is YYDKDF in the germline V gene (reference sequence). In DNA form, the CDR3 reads TGTGCCACCAGCAGAGAAGGGAGGGATAATTCACCCCTCCACTTT. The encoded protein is CATSREGRDNSPLHF. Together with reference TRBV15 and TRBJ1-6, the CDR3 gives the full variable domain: DAMVIQNPRYQVTQFGKPVTLSCSQTLNHNVMYWYQQKSSQAPKLLFHYYDKDFNNEADTPDNFQSRRPNTSFCFLDIRSPGLGDTAMYLCATSREGRDNSPLHFGNGTRLTVT.

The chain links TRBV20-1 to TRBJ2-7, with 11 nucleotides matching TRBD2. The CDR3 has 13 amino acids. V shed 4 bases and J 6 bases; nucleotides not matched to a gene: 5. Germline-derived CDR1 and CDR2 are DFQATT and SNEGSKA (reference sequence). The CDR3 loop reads CSANPSGGIEQYF. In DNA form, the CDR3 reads TGCAGTGCTAACCCTAGCGGGGGGATCGAGCAGTACTTC.

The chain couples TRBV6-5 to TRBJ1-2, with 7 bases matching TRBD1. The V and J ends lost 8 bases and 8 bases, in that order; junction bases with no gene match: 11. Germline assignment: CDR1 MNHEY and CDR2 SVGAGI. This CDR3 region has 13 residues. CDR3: CASVDEGAGGYTF. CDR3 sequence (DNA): TGTGCCAGCGTTGACGAGGGGGCTGGCGGCTACACCTTC.

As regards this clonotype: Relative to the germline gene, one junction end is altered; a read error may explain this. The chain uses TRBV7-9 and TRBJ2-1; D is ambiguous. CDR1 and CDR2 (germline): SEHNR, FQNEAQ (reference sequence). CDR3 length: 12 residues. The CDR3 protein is CASGLERIERFF. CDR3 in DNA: TGTGCCAGCGGCTTAGAACGGATCGAGCGGTTCTTC.

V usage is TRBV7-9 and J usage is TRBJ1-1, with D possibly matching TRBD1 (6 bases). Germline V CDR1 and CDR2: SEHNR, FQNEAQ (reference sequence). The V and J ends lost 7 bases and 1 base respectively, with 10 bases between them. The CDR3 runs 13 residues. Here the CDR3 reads CASTGQSNTEAFF. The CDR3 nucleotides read TGTGCCAGCACCGGACAGTCGAACACTGAAGCTTTCTTT.